The 23 T cell receptor beta chains below come from one sample, sequenced in a study of T cell repertoires in cytomegalovirus infection. Each CDR3 protein is one row after TCRdb ran MiXCR on the reads. The repertoire has 200,000 or so distinct CDR3 sequences, about 30% of them found once; the top ten carry around 29%. The sample consisted of PBMCs. These receptors all stem from a human donor in good health (CMV status not recorded). Some clones in this sample may be carry-over from other donors' samples.

V gene TRBV20-1 combines with J gene TRBJ2-7; no clear D gene. The CDR3 is made up of 15 amino acids. V lost 0 bases to trimming and J lost 0 bases, with 12 bases between them. Germline V gene sequence: CDR1 DFQATT, CDR2 SNEGSKA (reference sequence). CDR3 bases: TGCAGTGCTAGAGACCCAGGATCGGACTCCTACGAGCAGTACTTC. This sequence encodes CSARDPGSDSYEQYF.

This chain uses TRBV20-1 with TRBJ1-5; D may be TRBD1 (6 bases). Germline V gene data show CDR1 as DFQATT and CDR2 as SNEGSKA (reference sequence). V lost 4 bases and J 10 bases, leaving 17 bases between the germline ends. This CDR3 has 13 amino acids. DNA of the CDR3: TGCAGTGCTACCGGGACACCGGGTCAACCCCAGCATTTT. Translating it yields CSATGTPGQPQHF.

The J gene is TRBJ2-5, the V gene TRBV7-9, with a weak D call TRBD1 (6 bases). The germline V gene encodes CDR1 SEHNR and CDR2 FQNEAQ (reference sequence). The V and J ends lost 8 bases and 1 base respectively, with 11 bases between them. CDR3 length: 13 residues. The CDR3, as DNA: TGTGCCAGCCTTGTGGACAGCCAAGAGACCCAGTACTTC. This codes for CASLVDSQETQYF.

The chain uses TRBV29-1 and TRBJ1-1; weak D call: TRBD1 (5 bases). The CDR3 loop spans 14 amino acids. V was cut by 6 bases and J by 5 bases, with 19 bases left in between. Germline CDR1 is SQVTM and CDR2 is ANQGSEA. CDR3 sequence (DNA): TGCAGCGTAATCGTAGGGGCGCAGGGAACTGAAGCTTTCTTT. Its translation is CSVIVGAQGTEAFF.

This clonotype was seen a handful of times. The chain combines TRBV7-2 with TRBJ2-4; D gene ambiguous. Trimming took 5 bases from V and 7 from J, leaving 15 bases between them. There are 14 residues in the CDR3. From germline, CDR1 is SGHTA and CDR2 FQGNSA. CDR3 protein: CASSKPGLRNIQYF. CDR3 in DNA: TGTGCCAGCAGCAAACCGGGCCTCAGGAACATTCAGTACTTC.

This clonotype was detected only once. Just one base apart from a much larger clone, this may be a read error. The rearrangement links TRBV7-2 to TRBJ2-7; D gene unclear. The germline CDR1 and CDR2 sequences are SGHTA and FQGNSA. The CDR3 is 12 amino acids. Trimming removed 5 bases from V and 7 bases from J, with 12 bases in between. The CDR3 here is CASSTNMGEQYF. CDR3 nucleotide sequence: TGTGCCAGCAGCACTAACATGGGGGAGCAGTACTTC. Full variable domain (missing parts from reference TRBV7-2 and TRBJ2-7): GAGVSQSPSNKVTEKGKDVELRCDPISGHTALYWYRQSLGQGLEFLIYFQGNSAPDKSGLPSDRFSAERTGGSVSTLTIQRTQQEDSAVYLCASSTNMGEQYFGPGTRLTVT.

This clonotype showed up just a few times. This chain joins TRBV19 and TRBJ2-7; D is perhaps TRBD1 (5 bases). The V end lost 2 bases, the J end lost 6 bases, and 17 bases lay between the germline ends. Germline V gene lookup returns CDR1 LNHDA and CDR2 SQIVND (reference sequence). The CDR3 runs to 15 residues. The CDR3 region is CASSIRGAESFEQYF. The CDR3 bases are TGTGCCAGTAGTATAAGGGGCGCTGAGTCGTTCGAGCAGTACTTC.

V is TRBV29-1 and J is TRBJ2-3; D perhaps matches TRBD2 (6 bases). Germline V gene data show CDR1 as SQVTM and CDR2 as ANQGSEA. This CDR3 region has 14 residues. V was pared by 5 bases and J by 0 bases, with 12 bases between. The DNA of the CDR3 is TGCAGCGTTAGGCGGGGTTCTAGCACAGATACGCAGTATTTT. It encodes CSVRRGSSTDTQYF.

This clonotype showed up just a few times. The chain links TRBV5-6 to TRBJ1-2, with TRBD1 identical over 8 bases. CDR1 is SGHDT, CDR2 YYEEEE, per germline. CDR3 size: 17 residues. Germline trimming cut 0 bases from V and 2 bases from J; bases unmatched to any gene: 9. The CDR3 spells CASSLASAGGMNYGYTF. CDR3 nucleotides: TGTGCCAGCAGCTTGGCCTCGGCAGGGGGCATGAACTATGGCTACACCTTC.

CDR3 coding DNA: TGTGCCAGCAGTCGGGACAACCGGAGGGGCAATCAGCCCCAGCATTTT. Its protein is CASSRDNRRGNQPQHF. The chain uses TRBV6-2 or TRBV6-3 and TRBJ1-5; tentative D call: TRBD1 (6 bases). Germline V gene lookup returns CDR1 MNHEY and CDR2 SVGEGT. This CDR3 has 16 amino acids. V gave up 5 bases and J gave up 2 bases, with 16 bases separating them.

This chain connects TRBV7-3 to TRBJ2-3, with D possibly TRBD2 on 6 matching bases. V was clipped by 4 bases and J by 2 bases, with 7 bases between them. The CDR3 has 13 residues. CDR1 is SGHTA and CDR2 is FQGTGA in the germline V gene. The CDR3 DNA follows: TGTGCCAGCAGCTCGGGGGACACAGATACGCAGTATTTT. Its protein is CASSSGDTDTQYF.

This clonotype was observed a handful of times. V gene TRBV6-2 or TRBV6-3 combines with J gene TRBJ1-5, with D unclear. CDR3 length equals 13 residues. CDR1 and CDR2 from the germline V gene are MNHEY and SVGEGT. Trimming removed 3 bases at V and 8 bases at J, with 11 bases between. The CDR3 nucleotides read TGTGCCAGCAGTTATTCCGGATGGGAGCCCCAGCATTTT. Its protein is CASSYSGWEPQHF.

V gene TRBV11-2 combines with J gene TRBJ1-1; 8 bases are a match to TRBD1. The CDR3 spans 15 residues. The germline CDR1 and CDR2 sequences are SGHAT and FQNNGV. Losses at the gene ends were 5 bases for V and 0 bases for J; bases not matched to a gene: 5. CDR3: CASSIQTGVNTEAFF. The CDR3, as DNA: TGTGCCAGCAGCATACAGACAGGGGTGAACACTGAAGCTTTCTTT.

CDR3 amino acids: CASSQQGASYEQYF. For the CDR3, the DNA is TGTGCCAGCAGTCAGCAGGGGGCCTCCTACGAGCAGTACTTC. This chain links TRBV6-6 with TRBJ2-7, with 8 bases matching TRBD1. This CDR3 comprises 14 residues. Germline values: CDR1 MNHNY, CDR2 SVGAGI (reference sequence). The J segment lost 0 bases and the V segment lost 5 bases, leaving 3 bases of the junction unmatched.

This clonotype was observed a few times. V gene TRBV7-2 combines with J gene TRBJ2-7, with 16 bases aligning to TRBD2. Trimming cost V 0 bases and J 2 bases; bases outside gene matches: 7. CDR3 length: 19 amino acids. The germline gives CDR1 SGHTA, CDR2 FQGNSA. The CDR3 is CASSLAGTSGGAQTYEQYF. CDR3 nucleotide sequence: TGTGCCAGCAGCTTAGCCGGGACTAGCGGGGGGGCCCAGACCTACGAGCAGTACTTC.

This clonotype was counted between two and nine times. The rearrangement links TRBV14 to TRBJ2-1; D is possibly TRBD1 (6 bases). V lost 0 bases and J 4 bases, leaving 16 bases between the germline ends. The germline V gene encodes CDR1 SGHDN and CDR2 FVKESK. The CDR3 runs to 17 residues. The CDR3: CASSQDSRVDSYNEQFF. The CDR3 DNA sequence: TGTGCCAGCAGCCAAGATAGTAGGGTGGACAGTTACAATGAGCAGTTCTTC.

The gene calls are TRBV7-6 and TRBJ1-2, with D possibly being TRBD1 (6 bases). Germline V lookup: CDR1 SGHVS, CDR2 FNYEAQ. Between the trimmed V and J ends, which lost 4 bases and 1 base, there was a span of 10 bases. This CDR3 comprises 14 residues. CDR3 sequence reads: CASSSGAINYGYTF. CDR3 nucleotides: TGTGCCAGCAGCTCGGGGGCAATTAACTATGGCTACACCTTC.

The DNA for the CDR3 is TGTGCCAGCAGTTTATCCAGGGTAGACCAGCCCCAGCATTTT. Protein: CASSLSRVDQPQHF. The chain has TRBV12-3 or TRBV12-4 and TRBJ1-5, with a tentative D call TRBD1 (5 bases). V lost 2 bases, J lost 7 bases, and 12 bases lay in between. The CDR3 loop spans 14 amino acids.

The rearrangement links TRBV28 to TRBJ2-6; D remains ambiguous. This CDR3 region has 16 residues. Germline V CDR1 and CDR2: MDHEN, SYDVKM. V lost 6 bases to trimming and J lost 0 bases, with 12 bases between them. CDR3 nucleotide sequence: TGTGCCAGCAGGGGTGAAGGAGACTCTGGGGCCAACGTCCTGACTTTC. Amino acid sequence: CASRGEGDSGANVLTF.

The sample holds a few counts of this clonotype. The rearrangement uses TRBV7-3 and TRBJ2-7, with a tentative D call TRBD1 (5 bases). Per the germline V gene, CDR1 is SGHTA and CDR2 is FQGTGA. There are 13 residues in the CDR3. V was clipped by 5 bases and J by 7 bases, with 15 bases between them. This CDR3 is CASSPTVQGEQYF. The DNA of the CDR3 is TGTGCCAGCAGCCCAACGGTGCAGGGAGAGCAGTACTTC.

V and J are TRBV11-2 and TRBJ1-6, with D perhaps matching TRBD1 (5 bases). Germline V gene sequence: CDR1 SGHAT, CDR2 FQNNGV. Deletions cut 3 bases from V and 6 bases from J, with 12 bases between. This CDR3 contains 15 residues. The CDR3 sequence: CASSFSWGLNSPLHF. DNA for the CDR3: TGTGCCAGCAGCTTCTCTTGGGGCCTTAATTCACCCCTCCACTTT.

This clonotype occurred once. The chain carries TRBV28 and TRBJ1-2; D ambiguous. Germline V gene data show CDR1 as MDHEN and CDR2 as SYDVKM. Trimming removed 8 bases from V and 5 bases from J, with 12 bases in between. CDR3 size: 12 residues. CDR3 amino acids: CASGTSPYGYTF. CDR3 in DNA: TGTGCCAGCGGAACCTCTCCGTATGGCTACACCTTC.

With respect to this clonotype: At one boundary the junction diverges from the germline segment, which might be a read error. The gene calls are TRBV7-2 and TRBJ1-5; no definite D call. Germline-derived CDR1 and CDR2 are SGHTA and FQGNSA. This CDR3 contains 14 residues. CDR3 DNA: TGTGCCAGCAGCTTAAGGTTCACTGATCAGCCCCAGCATTTC. Protein product: CASSLRFTDQPQHF.